The clone carrying this TCR beta chain was detected ten times or more. Its antigen is currently unknown. The length of the CDR3 is 12 residues. Per germline, CDR1 MDHEN and CDR2 SYDVKM. V lost 6 bases and J lost 8, with 13 bases in between. This sample was taken from a study of regulatory T cells in long-lasting Graves disease. As for the study in general: Patients met the persistent Graves' disease definition after over 5 years of antithyroid drugs with positive TSH receptor antibodies.

The time point denotes: persistent/refractory GD, antithyroid drugs over 5 years with positive TRAb. From PBMCs, RNA was extracted and then used to make the TCR library. Overall study findings and caveats: Persistent disease favored TRBV28, TRBJ1-2 and TRBJ2-5.

Investigators prepared the TCR beta libraries by applying iRepertoire HTBI primers and Arm-PCR of CDR3 regions. Each CDR3 protein is one row after TCRdb ran MiXCR on the multiplex PCR reads. The sample holds approximately 690,000 distinct CDR3 sequences, about 32% seen once. The sample in question was peripheral blood mononuclear cells (PBMCs), obtained when the disease was refractory, from a patient treated with antithyroid drugs. This sequence was found in a female donor with Graves disease. This chain uses TRBV28 with TRBJ1-2, with D possibly matching TRBD1 (5 bases). The CDR3 protein is CASRTPRGGYTF. DNA for the CDR3: TGTGCCAGCAGAACTCCCCGGGGCGGCTACACCTTC.